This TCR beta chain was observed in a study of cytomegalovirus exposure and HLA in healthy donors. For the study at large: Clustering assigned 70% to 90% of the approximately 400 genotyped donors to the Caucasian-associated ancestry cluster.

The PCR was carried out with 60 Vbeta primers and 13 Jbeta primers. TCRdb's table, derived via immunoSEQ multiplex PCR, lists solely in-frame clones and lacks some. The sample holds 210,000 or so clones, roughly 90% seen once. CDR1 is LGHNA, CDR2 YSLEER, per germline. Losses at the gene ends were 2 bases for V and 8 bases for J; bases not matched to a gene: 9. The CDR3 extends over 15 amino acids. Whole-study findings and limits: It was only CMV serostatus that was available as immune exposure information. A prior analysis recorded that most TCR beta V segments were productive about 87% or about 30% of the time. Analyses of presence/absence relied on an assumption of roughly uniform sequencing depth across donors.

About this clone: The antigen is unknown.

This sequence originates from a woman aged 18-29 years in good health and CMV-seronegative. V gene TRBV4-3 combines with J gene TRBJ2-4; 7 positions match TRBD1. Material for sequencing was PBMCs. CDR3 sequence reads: CASSQTTGDRDIQYF. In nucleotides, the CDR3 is TGCGCCAGCAGCCAAACGACAGGCGACAGGGACATTCAGTACTTC.